This T cell receptor beta chain stems from a study of spatial heterogeneity in lung cancer. This clonotype came up many times. Its antigen is not identified. Study conclusions and caveats: The study found that expanded intratumoral alpha and beta TCR counts tracked tumor mutation counts.

Via MiXCR, TCRdb re-called the 5' RACE reads, giving one row per CDR3 protein. The sample includes 12,000 or so distinct CDR3 sequences, 14% to 15% seen only once; the top ten take around 16%. As to time point: sample taken at primary tumor resection. The donors were about 72 patients with non-small cell lung cancer that was early-stage and untreated. Without sorting, whole RNA was sequenced from tumor, nontumor lung or frozen PBMC. V lost 3 bases and J 3 bases, leaving 9 bases between the germline ends. The CDR3 covers 12 residues. Germline V gene lookup returns CDR1 DFQATT and CDR2 SNEGSKA (reference sequence).

This chain connects TRBV20-1 to TRBJ2-7, with unresolved D. This receptor was identified in a male donor with early-stage non-small cell lung cancer. The sample here was lung tumor tissue, taken at surgery. CDR3 loop: CSASKVFYEQYF. The CDR3 DNA sequence: TGCAGTGCTAGTAAGGTATTCTACGAGCAGTACTTC.